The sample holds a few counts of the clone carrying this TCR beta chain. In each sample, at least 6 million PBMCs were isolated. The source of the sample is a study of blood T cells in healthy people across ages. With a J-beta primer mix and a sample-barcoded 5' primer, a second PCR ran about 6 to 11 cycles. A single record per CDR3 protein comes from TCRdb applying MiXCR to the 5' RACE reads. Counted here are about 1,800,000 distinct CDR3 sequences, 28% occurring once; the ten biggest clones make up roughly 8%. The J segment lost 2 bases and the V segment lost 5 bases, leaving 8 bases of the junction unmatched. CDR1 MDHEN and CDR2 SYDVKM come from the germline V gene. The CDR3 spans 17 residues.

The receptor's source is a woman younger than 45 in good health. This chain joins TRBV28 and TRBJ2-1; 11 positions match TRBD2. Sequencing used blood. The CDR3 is CASSRFLAGGPYNEQFF. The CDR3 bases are TGTGCCAGCAGTCGGTTCCTAGCGGGGGGACCCTACAATGAGCAGTTCTTC.